The 22 T cell receptor beta chains below were found in one sample sequenced in a study of blood T cell repertoires in COVID-19. The data were produced by immunoSEQ multiplex PCR, yet TCRdb's version contains in-frame clones alone and is incomplete. The profile shows fewer than 250,000 clones, roughly nine tenths of them singletons. Sequencing was performed on peripheral blood. These receptor sequences come from a woman between 50 and 59 years old with acute or convalescent COVID-19.

This chain connects TRBV5-6 to TRBJ2-7; 7 bases match TRBD2. V was clipped by 4 bases and J by 2 bases; unmatched bases: 9. The CDR3 contains 15 residues. Per germline, CDR1 SGHDT and CDR2 YYEEEE. CDR3 sequence reads: CASSPAGGSPYEQYF. Written as DNA, the CDR3 is TGTGCCAGCAGCCCCGCCGGCGGGAGTCCCTACGAGCAGTACTTC.

This chain joins TRBV2 and TRBJ2-5; D is unclear. CDR3 size: 13 residues. Trimming took off 8 bases at V and 5 bases at J, with 15 bases between the two ends. Germline CDR1 reads SNHLY; CDR2 reads FYNNEI. The CDR3 DNA reads TGTGCCAGCCACCGCGGCGGTTTTGAGACCCAGTACTTC. Translation gives CASHRGGFETQYF.

The chain uses TRBV12-5 and TRBJ1-3; D possibly corresponds to TRBD1 (6 bases). The CDR3 consists of 17 residues. Germline V gene data show CDR1 as LGHNT and CDR2 as FRNRAP. Trimming removed 3 bases from V and 0 bases from J, with 15 bases in between. CDR3 DNA sequence: TGTGCTAGTGGTTTCCAAATCACAGGGAACTCTGGAAACACCATATATTTT. This codes for CASGFQITGNSGNTIYF.

This chain joins TRBV18 and TRBJ2-2; a weak D match, TRBD1 (6 bases). V dropped 3 bases and J dropped 0 bases, with 8 bases sitting between them. Germline assignment: CDR1 KGHSH and CDR2 LQKENI. There are 15 residues in the CDR3. As DNA, the CDR3 is TGTGCCAGCTCACCGGGGGCCGCGAACACCGGGGAGCTGTTTTTT. As protein: CASSPGAANTGELFF.

The rearrangement uses TRBV11-2 and TRBJ2-2; D may be TRBD2 (6 bases). The length of the CDR3 is 17 residues. V lost 1 base and J 4 bases, leaving 16 bases between the germline ends. Germline V gives CDR1 SGHAT, CDR2 FQNNGV. CDR3 residues: CASSLGVGGLGTGELFF. The CDR3 coding sequence is TGTGCCAGCAGCTTAGGCGTGGGAGGTCTGGGCACCGGGGAGCTGTTTTTT.

The DNA of the CDR3 is TGTGCCAGCTCACCACTAGGGAGCTCCTACAATGAGCAGTTCTTC. Its translation: CASSPLGSSYNEQFF. This chain connects TRBV18 to TRBJ2-1, with a tentative D call TRBD2 (5 bases). V gave up 1 base and J gave up 0 bases, with 7 bases separating them. The CDR3 totals 15 residues. The germline V gene has CDR1 KGHSH and CDR2 LQKENI.

This clone has a single count. V and J are TRBV19 and TRBJ2-1; a weak D match, TRBD2 (5 bases). The germline V gene has CDR1 LNHDA and CDR2 SQIVND (reference sequence). V gave up 1 base and J gave up 9 bases, with 10 bases separating them. The CDR3 is 13 amino acids. The DNA of the CDR3 is TGTGCCAGTAGTATAGCTCCGAGGGCTGAGCAGTTCTTC. Translated, it gives CASSIAPRAEQFF.

This clone came up once. The chain uses TRBV6-5 and TRBJ2-1; the match to TRBD2 covers 10 bases. After removal of 7 bases from V and 4 bases from J, the junction contained 7 bases not matched to a gene. CDR3 length equals 15 residues. Germline-derived CDR1 and CDR2 are MNHEY and SVGAGI. The CDR3 is CASTPALAGYNEQFF. The CDR3 DNA reads as TGTGCCAGCACCCCGGCACTAGCGGGATACAATGAGCAGTTCTTC.

The V and J genes are TRBV30 and TRBJ2-1; 7 bases align to TRBD2. Germline V CDR1 and CDR2: GTSNPN, SVGIG (reference sequence). J gave up 4 bases and V 2 bases, and 8 bases lay outside the gene matches. This CDR3 comprises 15 residues. The CDR3 spells CAWSSALSGYNEQFF. The CDR3 coding sequence is TGTGCCTGGAGTTCCGCCCTTAGCGGGTACAATGAGCAGTTCTTC.

The rearrangement joins TRBV29-1 to TRBJ1-4; D gene unclear. Trimming took 4 bases from V and 6 from J, leaving 9 bases between them. This CDR3 is 12 amino acids long. Per the germline V gene, CDR1 is SQVTM and CDR2 is ANQGSEA. CDR3 loop: CSVALADEKLFF. The CDR3 DNA is TGCAGCGTTGCTCTAGCAGATGAAAAACTGTTTTTT.

The J gene is TRBJ2-2, the V gene TRBV12-5; D ambiguous. This CDR3 has 12 amino acids. V was shortened by 7 bases and J by 6 bases, with 9 bases between the two germline ends. Per germline, CDR1 LGHNT and CDR2 FRNRAP. The CDR3 bases are TGTGCTAGTGCCCAGATGGCCGGGGAGCTGTTTTTT. It is translated as CASAQMAGELFF.

This clone was seen a few times. V usage is TRBV3-1 (or the pseudogene TRBV3-2) and J usage is TRBJ2-7, with a possible D match to TRBD1 (5 bases). The ends were cut back, 1 base at V and 0 bases at J, with 10 bases in the middle. This CDR3 has 15 residues. Germline CDR1 LGHDT, CDR2 YNNKEL (reference sequence). The CDR3 reads CASSQGTDSSYEQYF. Written as DNA, the CDR3 is TGTGCCAGCAGCCAAGGAACTGACAGCTCCTACGAGCAGTACTTC.

The rearrangement links TRBV27 to TRBJ2-3; D is possibly TRBD2 (5 bases). The length of the CDR3 is 12 residues. Trimming took off 6 bases at V and 4 bases at J, with 8 bases between the two ends. Per the germline V gene, CDR1 is MNHEY and CDR2 is SMNVEV (reference sequence). CDR3 DNA: TGTGCCAGCAGCGGTAGCGCAGATACGCAGTATTTT. As protein: CASSGSADTQYF.

This chain links TRBV18 with TRBJ1-4, with D perhaps TRBD1 (6 bases). Germline V gene lookup returns CDR1 KGHSH and CDR2 LQKENI. V was shortened by 1 base and J by 0 bases, with 12 bases between the two germline ends. The CDR3 totals 17 residues. The CDR3 DNA reads TGTGCCAGCTCACCACGGAGGACAGTTGCAACTAATGAAAAACTGTTTTTT. It encodes CASSPRRTVATNEKLFF. The full variable domain, its missing parts supplied by reference TRBV18 and TRBJ1-4, is NAGVMQNPRHLVRRRGQEARLRCSPMKGHSHVYWYRQLPEEGLKFMVYLQKENIIDESGMPKERFSAEFPKEGPSILRIQQVVRGDSAAYFCASSPRRTVATNEKLFFGSGTQLSVL.

This clone was found once. The junction shows a germline mismatch at one end, possibly a read error. The chain joins TRBV7-8 to TRBJ2-1, with D uncertain. From germline, CDR1 is SGHVS and CDR2 FQNEAQ. The CDR3 totals 12 residues. The CDR3 region has the DNA TGTGCCAGCAGCCCGACGGGTGAGGCTAAGGTCTTC. It translates to CASSPTGEAKVF.

The CDR3 loop is CASSLRDGANVLTF. The DNA of the CDR3 is TGTGCCAGCAGCTTGAGAGATGGGGCCAACGTCCTGACTTTC. The chain has TRBV5-4 and TRBJ2-6; no firm D call. V lost 1 base and J lost 3, with 5 bases in between. CDR3 size: 14 residues. The germline CDR1 and CDR2 sequences are SGHNT and YYREEE (reference sequence).

V gene TRBV6-5 combines with J gene TRBJ1-1; weak D call: TRBD1 (5 bases). The germline V gene has CDR1 MNHEY and CDR2 SVGAGI. The germline V and J ends were trimmed by 9 bases and 1 base, with 12 bases remaining between them. This CDR3 is 13 amino acids long. The CDR3 sequence: CASPTEWNTEAFF. The CDR3 nucleotides read TGTGCCAGTCCGACAGAGTGGAACACTGAAGCTTTCTTT.

The V and J genes are TRBV27 and TRBJ1-2; 9 bases line up with TRBD1. The germline gives CDR1 MNHEY, CDR2 SMNVEV (reference sequence). The V gene end was trimmed by 8 bases and the J gene end by 7 bases; junction bases not matched to a gene: 11. The CDR3 consists of 14 residues. CDR3: CASARRTGEAGYTF. DNA for the CDR3: TGTGCCAGCGCCAGACGGACAGGGGAGGCTGGCTACACCTTC.

V is TRBV19 and J is TRBJ1-2, with a tentative D call TRBD1 (6 bases). Germline V CDR1 and CDR2: LNHDA, SQIVND (reference sequence). V was trimmed by 1 base and J by 6 bases, leaving 12 bases between them. This CDR3 is built from 14 residues. CDR3 sequence: CASSIGTDPHGYTF. In DNA form, the CDR3 reads TGTGCCAGTAGTATAGGGACAGACCCCCATGGCTACACCTTC.

The rearrangement uses TRBV3-1 (or the pseudogene TRBV3-2) and TRBJ2-3, with 8 bases that match TRBD2. Germline assignment: CDR1 LGHDT and CDR2 YNNKEL (reference sequence). The CDR3 runs to 16 residues. The ends lost 3 bases at V and 2 bases at J; junction bases unmatched: 7. The DNA for the CDR3 is TGTGCCAGCAGCCATGGAGCGGGGGACCTCACAGATACGCAGTATTTT. Translating gives CASSHGAGDLTDTQYF.

V is TRBV5-1 and J is TRBJ2-1, with 7 nucleotides matching TRBD1. Losses at the gene ends were 4 bases for V and 9 bases for J; bases not matched to a gene: 16. Looked up from germline, CDR1 is SGHRS and CDR2 is YFSETQ. This CDR3 is 16 amino acids long. The CDR3 DNA reads TGCGCCAGCAGCCCCCCGGGACAGTCTTTAGGGAGTGAGCAGTTCTTC. It encodes CASSPPGQSLGSEQFF.

The chain couples TRBV5-6 to TRBJ1-3, with a tentative D call TRBD1 (5 bases). The CDR3 runs 15 residues. The V gene's germline CDR1 is SGHDT and CDR2 YYEEEE. Trimming removed 4 bases at V and 1 base at J, with 12 bases between. The CDR3 bases are TGTGCCAGCAGCCCCCGGGCAGGGTCTGGAAACACCATATATTTT. The encoded protein is CASSPRAGSGNTIYF.